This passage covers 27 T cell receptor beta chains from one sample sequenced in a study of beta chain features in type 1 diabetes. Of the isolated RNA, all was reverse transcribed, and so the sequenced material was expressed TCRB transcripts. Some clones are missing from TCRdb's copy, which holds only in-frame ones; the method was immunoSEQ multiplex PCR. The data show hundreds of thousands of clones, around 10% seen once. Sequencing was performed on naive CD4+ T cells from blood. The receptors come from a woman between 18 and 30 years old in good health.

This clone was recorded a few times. CDR3 in DNA: TGTGCCAGCAGCCCACGAAGTGCGGTCCCGGGAAATGAGCAGTTCTTC. Its protein is CASSPRSAVPGNEQFF. The V gene is TRBV7-2, the J gene TRBJ2-1; tentative D call: TRBD2 (5 bases). Germline CDR1 and CDR2: SGHTA and FQGNSA. This CDR3 has 16 amino acids. The ends were cut back, 5 bases at V and 7 bases at J, with 21 bases in the middle.

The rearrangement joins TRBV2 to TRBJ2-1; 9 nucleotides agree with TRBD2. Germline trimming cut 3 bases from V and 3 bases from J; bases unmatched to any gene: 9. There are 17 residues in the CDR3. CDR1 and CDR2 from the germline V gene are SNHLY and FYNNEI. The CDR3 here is CASSDSLLSGSYNEQFF. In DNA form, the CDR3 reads TGTGCCAGCAGTGATTCCCTACTTAGCGGGAGCTACAATGAGCAGTTCTTC.

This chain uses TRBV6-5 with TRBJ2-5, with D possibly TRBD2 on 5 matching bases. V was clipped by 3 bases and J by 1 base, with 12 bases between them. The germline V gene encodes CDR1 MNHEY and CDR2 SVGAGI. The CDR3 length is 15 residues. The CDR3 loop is CASSYWVGIQETQYF. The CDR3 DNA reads TGTGCCAGCAGTTATTGGGTCGGGATCCAAGAGACCCAGTACTTC.

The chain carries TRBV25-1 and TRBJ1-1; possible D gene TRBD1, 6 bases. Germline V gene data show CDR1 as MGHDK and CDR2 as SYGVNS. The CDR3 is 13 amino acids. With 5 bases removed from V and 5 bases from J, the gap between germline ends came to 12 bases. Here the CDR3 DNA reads TGTGCCAGCAGTCGCGCAGGGGTAACTGAAGCTTTCTTT. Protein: CASSRAGVTEAFF.

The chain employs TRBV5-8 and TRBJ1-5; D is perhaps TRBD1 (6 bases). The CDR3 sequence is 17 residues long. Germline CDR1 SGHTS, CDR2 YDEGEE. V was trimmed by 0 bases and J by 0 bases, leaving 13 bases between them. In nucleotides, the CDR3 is TGTGCCAGCAGCTTGGACAGGGTGGCCTATAGCAATCAGCCCCAGCATTTT. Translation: CASSLDRVAYSNQPQHF. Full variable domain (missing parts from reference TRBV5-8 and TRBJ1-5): EAGVTQSPTHLIKTRGQQATLRCSPISGHTSVYWYQQALGLGLQFLLWYDEGEERNRGNFPPRFSGRQFPNYSSELNVNALELEDSALYLCASSLDRVAYSNQPQHFGDGTRLSIL.

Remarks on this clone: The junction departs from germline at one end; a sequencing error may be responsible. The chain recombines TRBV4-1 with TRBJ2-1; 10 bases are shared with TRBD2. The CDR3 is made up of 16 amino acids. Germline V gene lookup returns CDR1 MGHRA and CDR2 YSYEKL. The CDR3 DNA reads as TGTGCCAGCAGCCAGGGGTTAGCGGGAGGAGTAAATGAGCAGTTCTTC. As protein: CASSQGLAGGVNEQFF.

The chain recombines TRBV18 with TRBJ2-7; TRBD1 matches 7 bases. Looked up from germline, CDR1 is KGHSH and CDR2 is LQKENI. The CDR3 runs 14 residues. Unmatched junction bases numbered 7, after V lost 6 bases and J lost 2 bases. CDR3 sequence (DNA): TGTGCCAGCTCGGCAAACAGGGGAGCCTACGAGCAGTACTTC. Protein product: CASSANRGAYEQYF.

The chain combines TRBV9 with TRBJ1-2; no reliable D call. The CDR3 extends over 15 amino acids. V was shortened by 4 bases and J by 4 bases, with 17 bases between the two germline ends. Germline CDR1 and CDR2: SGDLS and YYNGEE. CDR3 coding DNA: TGTGCCAGCAGCCCCCGACCTGGGCTTCTCTATGGCTACACCTTC. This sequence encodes CASSPRPGLLYGYTF.

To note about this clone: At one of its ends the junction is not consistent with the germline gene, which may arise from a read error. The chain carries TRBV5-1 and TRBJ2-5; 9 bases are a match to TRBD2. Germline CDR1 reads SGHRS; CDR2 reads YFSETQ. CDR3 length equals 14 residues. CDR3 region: CASSLRLADLKRDF. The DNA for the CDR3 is TGCGCCAGCAGCTTACGACTAGCGGACCTTAAGCGGGACTTC.

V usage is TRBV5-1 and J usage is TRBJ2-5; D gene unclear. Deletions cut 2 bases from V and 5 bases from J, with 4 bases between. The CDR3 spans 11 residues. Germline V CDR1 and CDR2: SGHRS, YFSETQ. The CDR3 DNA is TGCGCCAGCAGCTTTATGGAGACCCAGTACTTC. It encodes CASSFMETQYF.

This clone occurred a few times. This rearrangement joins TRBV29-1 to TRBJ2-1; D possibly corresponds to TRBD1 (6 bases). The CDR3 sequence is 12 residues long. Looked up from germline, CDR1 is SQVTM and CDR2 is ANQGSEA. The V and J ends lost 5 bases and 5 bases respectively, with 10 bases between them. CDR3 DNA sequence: TGCAGCGTTCAGGGGTTCCACAATGAGCAGTTCTTC. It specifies CSVQGFHNEQFF.

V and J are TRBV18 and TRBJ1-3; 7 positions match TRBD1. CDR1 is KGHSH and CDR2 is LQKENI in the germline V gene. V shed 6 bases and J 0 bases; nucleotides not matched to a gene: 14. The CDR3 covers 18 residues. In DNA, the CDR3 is TGTGCCAGCTCGCAACAGACCCTGGACAGGAACTCTGGAAACACCATATATTTT. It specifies CASSQQTLDRNSGNTIYF.

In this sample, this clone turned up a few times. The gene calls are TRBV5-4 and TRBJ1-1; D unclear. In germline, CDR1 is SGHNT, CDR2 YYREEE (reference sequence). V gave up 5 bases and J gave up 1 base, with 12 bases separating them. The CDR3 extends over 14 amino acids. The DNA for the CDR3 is TGTGCCAGCAGGGCTGGAGGGCCGAACACTGAAGCTTTCTTT. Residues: CASRAGGPNTEAFF.

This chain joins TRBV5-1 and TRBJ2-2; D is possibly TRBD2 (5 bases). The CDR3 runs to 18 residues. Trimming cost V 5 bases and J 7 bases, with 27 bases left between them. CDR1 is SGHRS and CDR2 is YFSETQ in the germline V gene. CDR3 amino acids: CASSPGWATAPRGGELFF. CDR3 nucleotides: TGCGCCAGCAGTCCCGGTTGGGCCACGGCACCTCGGGGCGGGGAGCTGTTTTTT.

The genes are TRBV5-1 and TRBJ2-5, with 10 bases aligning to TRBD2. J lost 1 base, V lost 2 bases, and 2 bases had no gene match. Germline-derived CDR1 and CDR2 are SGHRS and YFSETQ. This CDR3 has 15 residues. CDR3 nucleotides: TGCGCCAGCAGCTTTGGACTAGCGGTCCAAGAGACCCAGTACTTC. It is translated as CASSFGLAVQETQYF. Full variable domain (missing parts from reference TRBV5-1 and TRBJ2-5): KAGVTQTPRYLIKTRGQQVTLSCSPISGHRSVSWYQQTPGQGLQFLFEYFSETQRNKGNFPGRFSGRQFSNSRSEMNVSTLELGDSALYLCASSFGLAVQETQYFGPGTRLLVL.

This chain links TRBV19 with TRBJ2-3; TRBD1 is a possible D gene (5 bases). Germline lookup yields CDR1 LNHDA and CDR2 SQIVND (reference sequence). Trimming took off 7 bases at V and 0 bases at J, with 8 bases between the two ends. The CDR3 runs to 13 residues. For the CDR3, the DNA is TGTGCCAGTAAAGGGGTCAGCACAGATACGCAGTATTTT. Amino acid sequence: CASKGVSTDTQYF.

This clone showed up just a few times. The CDR3 DNA reads as TGCGCCAGCAGCTTTACCGGGTCTCCAAGGGGTTACTACGAGCAGTACTTC. Translating it yields CASSFTGSPRGYYEQYF. This chain links TRBV5-1 with TRBJ2-7, with D maybe TRBD1 (5 bases). Germline CDR1 SGHRS, CDR2 YFSETQ. The CDR3 extends over 17 amino acids. V was cut by 2 bases and J by 3 bases, with 21 bases left in between.

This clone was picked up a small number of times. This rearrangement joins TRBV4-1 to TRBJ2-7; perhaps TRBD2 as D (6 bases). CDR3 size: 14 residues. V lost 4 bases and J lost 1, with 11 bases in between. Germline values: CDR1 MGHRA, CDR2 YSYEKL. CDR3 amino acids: CASSLSGTSYEQYF. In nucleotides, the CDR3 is TGCGCCAGCAGCCTTAGCGGTACATCCTACGAGCAGTACTTC.

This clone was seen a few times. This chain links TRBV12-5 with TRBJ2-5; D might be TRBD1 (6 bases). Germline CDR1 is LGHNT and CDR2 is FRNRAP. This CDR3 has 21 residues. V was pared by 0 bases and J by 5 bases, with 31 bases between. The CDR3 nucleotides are TGTGCTAGTGGTTTGGTACTTTCCGGACAGAGCCCAATAAAGGGAAGGGAGACCCAGTACTTC. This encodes CASGLVLSGQSPIKGRETQYF.

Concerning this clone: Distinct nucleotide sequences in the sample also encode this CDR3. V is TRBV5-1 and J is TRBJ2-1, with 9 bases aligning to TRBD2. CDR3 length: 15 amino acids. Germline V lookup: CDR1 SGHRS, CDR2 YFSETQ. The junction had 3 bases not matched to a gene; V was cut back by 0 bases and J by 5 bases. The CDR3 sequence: CASSLGLADHNEQFF. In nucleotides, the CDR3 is TGCGCCAGCAGCTTGGGACTAGCGGATCACAATGAGCAGTTCTTC.

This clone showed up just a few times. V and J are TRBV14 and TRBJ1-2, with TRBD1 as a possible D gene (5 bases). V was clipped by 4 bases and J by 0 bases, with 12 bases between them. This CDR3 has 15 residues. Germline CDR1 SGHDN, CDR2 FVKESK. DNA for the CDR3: TGTGCCAGCAGCCGGGGACTCGGGACTAACTATGGCTACACCTTC. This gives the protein CASSRGLGTNYGYTF.

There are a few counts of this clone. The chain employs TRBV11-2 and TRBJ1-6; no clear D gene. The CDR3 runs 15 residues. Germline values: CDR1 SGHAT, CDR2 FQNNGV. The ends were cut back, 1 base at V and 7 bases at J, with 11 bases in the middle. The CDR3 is CASSLVTGRNSPLHF. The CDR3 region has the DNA TGTGCCAGCAGCTTAGTTACTGGGAGAAATTCACCCCTCCACTTT.

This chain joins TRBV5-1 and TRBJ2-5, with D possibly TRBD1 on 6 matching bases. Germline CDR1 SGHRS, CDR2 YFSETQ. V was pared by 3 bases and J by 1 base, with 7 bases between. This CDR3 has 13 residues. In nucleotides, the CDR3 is TGCGCCAGCAGCTACAGGGTCCAAGAGACCCAGTACTTC. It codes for CASSYRVQETQYF. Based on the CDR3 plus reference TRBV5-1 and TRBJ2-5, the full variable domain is KAGVTQTPRYLIKTRGQQVTLSCSPISGHRSVSWYQQTPGQGLQFLFEYFSETQRNKGNFPGRFSGRQFSNSRSEMNVSTLELGDSALYLCASSYRVQETQYFGPGTRLLVL.

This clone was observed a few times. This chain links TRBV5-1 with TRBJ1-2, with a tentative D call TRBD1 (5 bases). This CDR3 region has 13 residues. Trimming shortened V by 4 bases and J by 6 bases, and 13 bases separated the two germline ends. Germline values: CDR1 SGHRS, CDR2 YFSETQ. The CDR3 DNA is TGCGCCAGCAGCGAGGGGACTGTCGATGGCTACACCTTC. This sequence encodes CASSEGTVDGYTF.

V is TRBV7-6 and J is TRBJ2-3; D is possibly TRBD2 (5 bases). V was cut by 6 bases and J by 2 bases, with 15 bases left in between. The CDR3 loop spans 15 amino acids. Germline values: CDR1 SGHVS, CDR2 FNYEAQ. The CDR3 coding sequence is TGTGCCAGCAGAGAGGGAAGCGGATTCACAGATACGCAGTATTTT. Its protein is CASREGSGFTDTQYF.

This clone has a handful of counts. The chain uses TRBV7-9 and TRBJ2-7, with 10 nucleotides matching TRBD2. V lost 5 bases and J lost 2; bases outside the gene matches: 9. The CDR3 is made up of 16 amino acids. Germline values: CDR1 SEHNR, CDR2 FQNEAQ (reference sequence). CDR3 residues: CASSRTLAGAPYEQYF. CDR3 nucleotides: TGTGCCAGCAGCAGGACCCTAGCGGGAGCACCCTACGAGCAGTACTTC.

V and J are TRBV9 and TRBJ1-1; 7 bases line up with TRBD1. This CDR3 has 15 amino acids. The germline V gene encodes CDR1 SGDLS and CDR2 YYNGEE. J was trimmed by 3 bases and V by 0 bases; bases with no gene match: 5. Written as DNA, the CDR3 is TGTGCCAGCAGCGTAGATCCGACAGGGTACACTGAAGCTTTCTTT. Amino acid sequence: CASSVDPTGYTEAFF.